The 19 T cell receptor beta chains reported below all come from one sample, sequenced in a study of blood T cell repertoires in COVID-19. Libraries were prepared by immunoSEQ multiplex PCR; TCRdb keeps only in-frame clonotypes and omits some of them. The sample yields fewer than 250,000 clones, roughly 80% seen once. Specimen: peripheral blood. These receptors were taken from a woman aged 55-70 years with active or convalescent COVID-19.

This clone showed up many times. The J gene is TRBJ1-2, the V gene TRBV3-1 (or the pseudogene TRBV3-2); 10 bases map to TRBD1. This CDR3 is built from 15 residues. Losses at the gene ends were 0 bases for V and 6 bases for J; bases not matched to a gene: 4. Germline V CDR1 and CDR2: LGHDT, YNNKEL (reference sequence). This chain's CDR3 is CASSQDFGQGDGYTF. For the CDR3, the DNA is TGTGCCAGCAGCCAAGATTTTGGACAGGGGGATGGCTACACCTTC.

The chain has TRBV11-2 and TRBJ2-1, with 8 nucleotides matching TRBD1. CDR3 length: 15 residues. CDR1 is SGHAT, CDR2 FQNNGV, per germline. Losses at the gene ends were 0 bases for V and 2 bases for J; bases not matched to a gene: 0. Here the CDR3 DNA reads TGTGCCAGCAGCTTAGAGACAGGGGCCTACAATGAGCAGTTCTTC. It yields the protein CASSLETGAYNEQFF.

This chain connects TRBV14 to TRBJ2-1, with TRBD2 matching 9 bases. After removal of 0 bases from V and 0 bases from J, the junction contained 6 bases not matched to a gene. The CDR3 sequence is 18 residues long. In germline, CDR1 is SGHDN, CDR2 FVKESK. CDR3 loop: CASSQDYQRGASYNEQFF. In DNA, the CDR3 is TGTGCCAGCAGCCAAGATTACCAGCGGGGGGCCTCCTACAATGAGCAGTTCTTC.

The chain links TRBV5-1 to TRBJ2-2; D not certain. Trimming left V 3 bases short and J 0 bases short, with 12 bases between. CDR1 SGHRS and CDR2 YFSETQ come from the germline V gene. The CDR3 is 16 residues long. CDR3 in amino acids: CASSSLGQPNTGELFF. The CDR3 DNA reads TGCGCCAGCAGCTCCTTGGGCCAGCCGAACACCGGGGAGCTGTTTTTT.

This clone occurred a few times. The chain uses TRBV30 and TRBJ2-1, with TRBD2 as a possible D gene (5 bases). The ends were cut back, 0 bases at V and 7 bases at J, with 10 bases in the middle. From germline, CDR1 is GTSNPN and CDR2 SVGIG (reference sequence). The CDR3 loop spans 13 amino acids. The CDR3 bases are TGTGCCTGGAGTGTGTATAGCGCGAATGAGCAGTTCTTC. Its protein product is CAWSVYSANEQFF. The whole variable domain, filled in from reference TRBV30 and TRBJ2-1, reads SQTIHQWPATLVQPVGSPLSLECTVEGTSNPNLYWYRQAAGRGLQLLFYSVGIGQISSEVPQNLSASRPQDRQFILSSKKLLLSDSGFYLCAWSVYSANEQFFGPGTRLTVL.

This chain uses TRBV6-5 with TRBJ1-4; TRBD1 matches at 9 bases. Per germline, CDR1 MNHEY and CDR2 SVGAGI. This CDR3 has 12 residues. J lost 5 bases, V lost 8 bases, and 0 bases had no gene match. CDR3 in DNA: TGTGCCAGCGGACAGGGGAATGAAAAACTGTTTTTT. Protein product: CASGQGNEKLFF.

This clone was seen only a few times. The chain joins TRBV5-1 to TRBJ1-3, with TRBD1 identical over 10 bases. The CDR3 contains 15 residues. Germline assignment: CDR1 SGHRS and CDR2 YFSETQ. V was pared by 4 bases and J by 3 bases, with 4 bases of the junction left unmatched. The CDR3 sequence: CASSPRDRGGNTIYF. The CDR3 DNA reads as TGCGCCAGCAGCCCCAGGGACAGGGGTGGAAACACCATATATTTT.

The genes are TRBV20-1 and TRBJ2-7, with 8 bases aligning to TRBD2. The V gene end was trimmed by 3 bases and the J gene end by 2 bases; junction bases not matched to a gene: 9. Germline loops: CDR1 DFQATT, CDR2 SNEGSKA (reference sequence). The CDR3 totals 15 residues. The CDR3 nucleotides are TGCAGTGCTAGTGGGGAAATCGGGAGGGCCTACGAGCAGTACTTC. Amino acid sequence: CSASGEIGRAYEQYF.

In this sample, this clone turned up once. This chain uses TRBV3-1 (or the pseudogene TRBV3-2) with TRBJ1-6; 8 bases match TRBD1. V lost 6 bases, J lost 3 bases, and 7 bases stayed unmatched. This CDR3 has 16 amino acids. Germline CDR1 is LGHDT and CDR2 is YNNKEL (reference sequence). In DNA, the CDR3 is TGTGCCAGCAGGCGTCAGGGGGCTATCTATAATTCACCCCTCCACTTT. Its translation: CASRRQGAIYNSPLHF.

V usage is TRBV28 and J usage is TRBJ1-3; D is unresolved. CDR1 is MDHEN, CDR2 SYDVKM, per germline. The germline V and J ends were trimmed by 6 bases and 0 bases, with 12 bases remaining between them. The CDR3 is 15 residues long. CDR3 DNA sequence: TGTGCCAGCAGCCTCCTCTCAGTCTCTGGAAACACCATATATTTT. Translating it yields CASSLLSVSGNTIYF.

The rearrangement joins TRBV5-1 to TRBJ1-1; 8 bases line up with TRBD1. In germline, CDR1 is SGHRS, CDR2 YFSETQ. The CDR3 is 15 residues long. Trimming removed 0 bases from V and 12 bases from J; junction bases left unmatched: 13. CDR3 bases: TGCGCCAGCAGCTTGGCAGGCGGTCGACAGGGGCGGACTTTCTTT. Translation: CASSLAGGRQGRTFF.

V is TRBV10-3 and J is TRBJ1-1; TRBD1 agrees at 8 bases. Germline V gives CDR1 ENHRY, CDR2 SYGVKD. V shed 6 bases, J shed 1 base, and the junction held 7 bases outside the gene matches. CDR3 length: 15 amino acids. The CDR3, as DNA: TGTGCCATCAGGACAGGGGACTGGGAGAACACTGAAGCTTTCTTT. It codes for CAIRTGDWENTEAFF.

The chain uses TRBV5-5 and TRBJ2-2, with 9 bases fitting TRBD1. From germline, CDR1 is SGHKS and CDR2 YYEKEE (reference sequence). The CDR3 totals 14 residues. The junction had 7 bases not matched to a gene; V was cut back by 6 bases and J by 7 bases. Here the CDR3 reads CASTRTGEDGELFF. The CDR3 DNA reads as TGTGCCAGCACACGGACAGGGGAGGACGGGGAGCTGTTTTTT.

This clone was counted a few times. The genes are TRBV19 and TRBJ1-3; 7 positions agree with TRBD1. In germline, CDR1 is LNHDA, CDR2 SQIVND (reference sequence). CDR3 size: 20 residues. Losses at the gene ends were 3 bases for V and 1 base for J; bases not matched to a gene: 18. The CDR3 region is CASSILTGTVGYSSGNTIYF. The CDR3 DNA reads as TGTGCCAGTAGTATTTTAACCGGGACAGTCGGATATTCATCTGGAAACACCATATATTTT.

The chain has TRBV19 and TRBJ2-3, with no clear D. V was cut by 4 bases and J by 6 bases, with 5 bases left in between. The CDR3 runs to 11 residues. The V gene's germline CDR1 is LNHDA and CDR2 SQIVND (reference sequence). CDR3 in amino acids: CASSSYDTQYF. The CDR3 bases are TGTGCCAGTAGTAGTTATGATACGCAGTATTTT.

This clone is a singleton in its sample. Here the CDR3 reads CASSLTQAVGEQFF. CDR3 DNA sequence: TGTGCCAGCAGCTTAACGCAAGCGGTAGGGGAGCAGTTCTTC. The rearrangement links TRBV7-2 to TRBJ2-1, with D perhaps TRBD2 (5 bases). V lost 2 bases and J 10 bases, leaving 15 bases between the germline ends. This CDR3 is built from 14 residues. Germline-derived CDR1 and CDR2 are SGHTA and FQGNSA.

The genes are TRBV7-9 and TRBJ2-7, with 7 bases fitting TRBD1. CDR1 and CDR2 (germline): SEHNR, FQNEAQ (reference sequence). V dropped 4 bases and J dropped 5; count of bases not matched to a gene: 8. This CDR3 contains 14 residues. In nucleotides, the CDR3 is TGTGCCAGCAGCTCCGGGACAGTAATAGACGAGCAGTACTTC. The encoded protein is CASSSGTVIDEQYF.

In this sample, this clone turned up a few times. The chain joins TRBV13 to TRBJ2-7; D ambiguous. Trimming took off 6 bases at V and 1 base at J, with 13 bases between the two ends. The CDR3 runs to 14 residues. Germline values: CDR1 PRHDT, CDR2 FYEKMQ (reference sequence). The chain's CDR3 is CASRPGGGSYEQYF. CDR3 sequence (DNA): TGTGCCAGCAGACCCGGCGGTGGGTCCTACGAGCAGTACTTC.

This clone was detected only once. This sequence joins TRBV30 and TRBJ2-7; maybe TRBD1 (6 bases). CDR1 is GTSNPN, CDR2 SVGIG, per germline (reference sequence). This CDR3 spans 18 amino acids. Trimming pared 0 bases from V and 2 bases from J, leaving 23 bases between. The CDR3 spells CAWSVQGWWQGTTYEQYF. The CDR3 nucleotides are TGTGCCTGGAGTGTCCAGGGGTGGTGGCAGGGGACAACCTACGAGCAGTACTTC.